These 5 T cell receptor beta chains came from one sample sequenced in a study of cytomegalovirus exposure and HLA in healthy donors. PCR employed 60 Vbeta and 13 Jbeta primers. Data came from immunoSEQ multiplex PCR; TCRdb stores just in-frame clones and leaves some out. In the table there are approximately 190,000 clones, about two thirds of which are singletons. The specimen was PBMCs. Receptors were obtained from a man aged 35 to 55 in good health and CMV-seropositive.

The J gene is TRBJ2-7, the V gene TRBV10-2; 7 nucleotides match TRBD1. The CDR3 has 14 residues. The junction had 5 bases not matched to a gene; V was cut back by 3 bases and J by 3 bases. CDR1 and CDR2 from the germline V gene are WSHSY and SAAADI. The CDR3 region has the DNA TGCGCCAGCAGTGATGGGGGACAGCTCTACGAGCAGTACTTC. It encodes CASSDGGQLYEQYF.

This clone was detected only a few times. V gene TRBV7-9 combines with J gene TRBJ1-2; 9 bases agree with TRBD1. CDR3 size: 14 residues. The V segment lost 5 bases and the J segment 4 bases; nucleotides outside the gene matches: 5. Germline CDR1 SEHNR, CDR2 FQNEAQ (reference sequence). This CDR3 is CASSTPTGGYGYTF. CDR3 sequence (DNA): TGTGCCAGCAGCACCCCGACAGGGGGCTATGGCTACACCTTC.

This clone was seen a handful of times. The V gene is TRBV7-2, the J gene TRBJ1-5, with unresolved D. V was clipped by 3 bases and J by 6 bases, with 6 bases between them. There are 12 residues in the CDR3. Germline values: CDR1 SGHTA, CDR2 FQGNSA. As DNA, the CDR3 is TGTGCCAGCAGCTTGATCGGTCAGCCCCAGCATTTT. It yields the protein CASSLIGQPQHF.

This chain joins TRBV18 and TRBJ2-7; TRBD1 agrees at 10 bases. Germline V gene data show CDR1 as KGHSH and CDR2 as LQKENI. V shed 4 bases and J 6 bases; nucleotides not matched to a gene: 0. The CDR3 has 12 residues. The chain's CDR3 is CASSRDRGEQYF. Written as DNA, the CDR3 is TGTGCCAGCTCACGGGACAGGGGCGAGCAGTACTTC.

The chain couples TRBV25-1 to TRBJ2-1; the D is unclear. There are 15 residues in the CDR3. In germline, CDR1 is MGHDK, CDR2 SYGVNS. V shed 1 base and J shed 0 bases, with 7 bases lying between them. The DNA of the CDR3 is TGTGCCAGCAGTGAATCCCTCAGCTCCTACAATGAGCAGTTCTTC. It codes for CASSESLSSYNEQFF.